This T cell receptor (beta chain) came from a study of T-cell memory formation after mild COVID-19. This clonotype was recorded a few times. The CDR3 contains 14 residues. V lost 5 bases, J lost 0 bases, and 11 bases lay in between. Germline loops: CDR1 SGHAT, CDR2 FQNNGV. TCRdb reanalysed the 5' RACE reads using MiXCR and keeps one entry per CDR3 protein. The table shows under 450,000 distinct CDR3 sequences, with more than 20% occurring only once. The chain uses TRBV11-2 and TRBJ2-7, with D unresolved. The sequence derives from an adult woman who had mild COVID-19 (a few samples of this study predate the infection). Cell type and time point are not known. The sequencing input was PBMCs or a T cell subset sorted from them (not recorded which). CDR3 DNA: TGTGCCAGCAGCGTAGGAGCAAGCTCCTACGAGCAGTACTTC. It is translated as CASSVGASSYEQYF.